Listed below are T cell receptor beta chains from one sample, sequenced in a study of radiation and T cells in renal cell carcinoma. Produced via immunoSEQ multiplex PCR; TCRdb's table is partial and in-frame only. Of about 25,000 clones in the sample, 58% are singletons; the top ten hold approximately 23%. The source material was tumor tissue, sampled from a patient whose treatment was nephrectomy without radiotherapy. The receptors stem from a man aged 35-49 years with renal cell carcinoma. CDR3s include the opening cysteine and the closing phenylalanine or tryptophan. The D gene is left open where the match is weak. Some rows mark clone size as missing; the rest say once, few, many or name a class of expanded clone.

V	D	J	size	DNA	CDR3
TRBV13	-	TRBJ2-1	-	TGTGCCAGCAGCTCACCGGGACCCCAGGGAGAGGAGCAGTTCTTC	CASSSPGPQGEEQFF
TRBV5-1	-	TRBJ1-1	-	TGCGCCAGCAGCCCGCGCCAGGTCCCCACTGAAGCTTTCTTT	CASSPRQVPTEAFF
TRBV5-1	TRBD1	TRBJ1-2	few	TGCGCCAGCAGCCGTGACAGGGACTATGGCTACACCTTC	CASSRDRDYGYTF
TRBV2	-	TRBJ1-2	medium-sized	TGTGCCAGCAGTGAAGCCGCAGGAGGGGGGGGCTACACCTTC	CASSEAAGGGGYTF
TRBV7-2	-	TRBJ1-3	-	TGTGCCAGCAGCCTTAGTTGGGGAAACACCATATATTTT	CASSLSWGNTIYF
TRBV7-2	-	TRBJ1-1	-	TGTGCCAGCAGCTTAGCGGTAGACACTGAAGCTTTCTTT	CASSLAVDTEAFF
TRBV5-1	TRBD2	TRBJ2-1	-	TGCGCCAGCAGCTCTAGCGGGGGGTACAATGAGCAGTTCTTC	CASSSSGGYNEQFF
TRBV5-8	-	TRBJ2-1	few	TGTGCCAGCAGCTTTTACAATGAGCAGTTCTTC	CASSFYNEQFF
TRBV7-9	TRBD1	TRBJ1-1	-	TGTGCCAGCGAGTGGACAGGGAGGGATGAAGCTTTCTTT	CASEWTGRDEAFF
TRBV7-2	TRBD2	TRBJ2-3	-	TGTGCCAGCAGCTTAGCCGGGGGGGCCACAGATACGCAGTATTTT	CASSLAGGATDTQYF
TRBV18	-	TRBJ1-1	few	TGTGCCAGCTCACCTAGGGGGGACACTGAAGCTTTCTTT	CASSPRGDTEAFF
TRBV7-9	-	TRBJ2-1	-	TGTGCCAGCAGCTGGGGACTCTCTAATGAGCAGTTCTTC	CASSWGLSNEQFF
TRBV7-2	-	TRBJ1-2	once	TGTGCCAGCAGTTATCGACACCAACTTTCTAACTATGGCTACACCTTC	CASSYRHQLSNYGYTF
TRBV18	-	TRBJ1-4	-	TGTGCCAGCTCACCAGTCACTCTAGGGTCTAATGAAAAACTGTTTTTT	CASSPVTLGSNEKLFF
TRBV28	-	TRBJ1-2	-	TGTGCCAGCAGTTTTGGCCGGGACTATGGCTACACCTTC	CASSFGRDYGYTF
TRBV7-2	TRBD2	TRBJ2-3	-	TGTGCCAGCAGCTTAGCGTACGGGGGGGATACGCAGTATTTT	CASSLAYGGDTQYF
TRBV11-3	-	TRBJ2-1	many	TGTGCCAGCAGCTTACGAAGGGATTACAATGAGCAGTTCTTC	CASSLRRDYNEQFF
TRBV9	-	TRBJ2-2	-	TGTGCCAGCAGCGTAGCTACGGGGGCAGACACCGGGGAGCTGTTTTTT	CASSVATGADTGELFF
TRBV7-2	TRBD1	TRBJ1-5	-	TGTGCCAGCAGTCCATCCGGGACAGGAGGCGCGGTGGGACCCCAGCATTTT	CASSPSGTGGAVGPQHF
TRBV4-1	-	TRBJ1-6	few	TGCGCCAGCACCCCTCCGGGAGGGAATTCACCCCTCCACTTT	CASTPPGGNSPLHF
TRBV30	TRBD1	TRBJ1-4	once	TGTGCCTGGAGTTCCGGGACAGGGGGCGAAAAACTGTTTTTT	CAWSSGTGGEKLFF
TRBV29-1	TRBD1	TRBJ2-3	few	TGCAGCGTCGGGGGTTTTGGACAGGGGCCAGATACGCAGTATTTT	CSVGGFGQGPDTQYF
TRBV19	-	TRBJ1-5	few	TGTGCCAGTAAGCAGGGCGGGAATCAGCCCCAGCATTTT	CASKQGGNQPQHF
TRBV11-2	-	TRBJ1-2	-	TGTGCCAGCAGCTTAAGAGGGATGGATGGCTACACCTTC	CASSLRGMDGYTF
TRBV2	-	TRBJ1-1	-	TGTGCCACCCAAAGGAACAGCCCGAACACTGAAGCTTTCTTT	CATQRNSPNTEAFF
TRBV28	TRBD1	TRBJ1-6	once	TGTGCCAGCAGTAACCCCGGGACAGGGTACCGCCTCCACTTT	CASSNPGTGYRLHF
TRBV7-2	-	TRBJ2-3	-	TGTGCCAGCAGCCTCGCCTCGTTTGCAGATACGCAGTATTTT	CASSLASFADTQYF
TRBV11-3	-	TRBJ1-6	-	TGTGCCAGCAGCTTGGTCCGGAATTCACCCCTCCACTTT	CASSLVRNSPLHF
TRBV2	-	TRBJ1-1	few	TGTGCCAGCAGTGTTGGTGCCAGTTTCATTGAAGCTTTCTTT	CASSVGASFIEAFF
TRBV4-1	-	TRBJ1-6	-	TGCGCCAGCAGCCAAGTCGTGTCATTGGATAATTCACCCCTCCACTTT	CASSQVVSLDNSPLHF
TRBV5-6	-	TRBJ1-5	-	TGTGCCAGCAGCTTATCGGCAGCCTCCCTCCATCAGCCCCAGCATTTT	CASSLSAASLHQPQHF
TRBV6-5	TRBD1	TRBJ2-3	-	TGTGCCAGCAGTTACTCAAGACAGGGGGATACGCAGTATTTT	CASSYSRQGDTQYF
TRBV25-1	TRBD1	TRBJ2-2	few	TGTGCCAGCAGTGGACAGGGCGACACCGGGGAGCTGTTTTTT	CASSGQGDTGELFF
TRBV2	TRBD2	TRBJ2-3	-	TGTGCCAGCAGTGAAGTAGCGGGGGCCACAGATACGCAGTATTTT	CASSEVAGATDTQYF
TRBV5-6	-	TRBJ2-3	many	TGTGCCAGCAGCTTGGTGGGCACGCGGTGGGATACGCAGTATTTT	CASSLVGTRWDTQYF
TRBV29-1	TRBD2	TRBJ2-5	-	TGCAGCGAGCGGCCGGGGGCGGGAGGGGAGACCCAGTACTTC	CSERPGAGGETQYF
TRBV11-2	-	TRBJ1-1	-	TGTGCCAGCAGCCCCGGTCCTACTTTCTTT	CASSPGPTFF
TRBV10-3	TRBD1	TRBJ1-1	-	TGTGCCACCGCAACCTTCGACAGGGGGCGCCGCACTGAAGCTTTCTTT	CATATFDRGRRTEAFF
TRBV30	TRBD1	TRBJ1-1	few	TGTGCCTGGAGCCCTTTCGAGGGGGCCCACACTGAAGCTTTCTTT	CAWSPFEGAHTEAFF
TRBV4-2	TRBD1	TRBJ1-3	-	TGTGCCAGCAGCCATGAGGAGGGAGGGGGCGGAAACACCATATATTTT	CASSHEEGGGGNTIYF
TRBV2	-	TRBJ1-2	few	TGTGCCAGCAGTGAAGGAGATAATGGCTACACCTTC	CASSEGDNGYTF
TRBV9	TRBD1	TRBJ1-2	-	TGTGCCAGCAGCATGTCACAGGGGTCGTCCTATGGCTACACCTTC	CASSMSQGSSYGYTF
TRBV2	TRBD1	TRBJ1-3	-	TGTGCCAGCAGTGTGGTGGGACAGGGGTCTTTCTCTGGAAACACCATATATTTT	CASSVVGQGSFSGNTIYF
TRBV19	TRBD1	TRBJ2-7	-	TGTGCCAGTCAACCACAGGGGTCGTTCGGGGAGCAGTACTTC	CASQPQGSFGEQYF
TRBV5-1	-	TRBJ2-1	-	TGCGCCAGCACTCCAGGAGGCGGATACAATGAGCAGTTCTTC	CASTPGGGYNEQFF
TRBV19	TRBD1	TRBJ1-5	once	TGTGCCAGTCTACCCGGGACAGGGGCGTCCTTTAGCAATCAGCCCCAGCATTTT	CASLPGTGASFSNQPQHF
TRBV5-3	-	TRBJ1-5	few	TGTGCCAGAAGCTATGCGGATCAGCCCCAGCATTTT	CARSYADQPQHF
TRBV5-4	TRBD1	TRBJ1-4	-	TGTGCCAGCAGCGCGGGGACAGTTAATGAAAAACTGTTTTTT	CASSAGTVNEKLFF
TRBV19	-	TRBJ1-2	few	TGTGCCAGTAGTGGGACTACTGGCTATGGCTACACCTTC	CASSGTTGYGYTF
TRBV5-6	-	TRBJ1-6	-	TGTGCCAGCAGCTTGAAGGTTACCTATTCACCCCTCCACTTT	CASSLKVTYSPLHF